The 2 T cell receptor beta chains below all came from one sample that was sequenced in a study of T-cell memory formation after mild COVID-19. MiXCR, run by TCRdb on the 5' RACE reads, gives a single entry per CDR3 protein. The sample carries fewer than 140,000 distinct CDR3 sequences, around 15% recorded once. The sequenced material came from PBMCs or a T cell subset sorted from them (not recorded which). The receptors derive from an adult woman who had mild COVID-19 (a few samples of this study predate the infection). Cell type and time point are not known.

This clonotype has at least ten counts. The rearrangement links TRBV7-9 to TRBJ2-3, with TRBD2 matching 9 bases. Germline trimming cut 5 bases from V and 7 bases from J; bases unmatched to any gene: 7. In germline, CDR1 is SEHNR, CDR2 FQNEAQ (reference sequence). The CDR3 extends over 14 amino acids. In nucleotides, the CDR3 is TGTGCCAGCAGCACCGGGACTAGCAGTTATACGCAGTATTTT. Encoded protein: CASSTGTSSYTQYF.

The chain carries TRBV5-6 and TRBJ2-7, with 8 positions matching TRBD2. CDR3 size: 12 residues. V was pared by 4 bases and J by 7 bases, with 4 bases of the junction left unmatched. CDR1 and CDR2 (germline): SGHDT, YYEEEE. The CDR3 sequence is CASSQAGVEQYF. The CDR3 DNA reads as TGTGCCAGCAGCCAAGCGGGGGTAGAGCAGTACTTC.